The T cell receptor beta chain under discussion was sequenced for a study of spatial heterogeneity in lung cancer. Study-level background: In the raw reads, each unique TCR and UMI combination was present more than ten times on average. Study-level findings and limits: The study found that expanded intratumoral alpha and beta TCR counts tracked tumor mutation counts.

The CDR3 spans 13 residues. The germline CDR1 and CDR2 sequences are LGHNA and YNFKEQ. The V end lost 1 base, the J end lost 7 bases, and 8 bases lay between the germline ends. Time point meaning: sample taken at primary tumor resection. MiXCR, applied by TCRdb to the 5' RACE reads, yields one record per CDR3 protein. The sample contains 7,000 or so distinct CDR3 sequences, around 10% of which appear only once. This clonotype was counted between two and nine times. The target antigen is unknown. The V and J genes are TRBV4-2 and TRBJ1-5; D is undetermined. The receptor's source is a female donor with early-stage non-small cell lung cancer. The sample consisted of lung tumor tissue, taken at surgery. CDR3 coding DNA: TGTGCCAGCAGCCAAGGGGTCGGCCAGCCCCAGCATTTT. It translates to CASSQGVGQPQHF.